Included here is one TCR beta chain sequence, with context. This specimen belongs to a study of T cell repertoires in cytomegalovirus infection. TCRdb reanalysed the reads using MiXCR and keeps one entry per CDR3 protein. The sample has some 700,000 distinct CDR3 sequences; 35% are singletons. The CDR3 sequence is 13 residues long. Per germline, CDR1 ENHRY and CDR2 SYGVKD. The V end was cut by 7 bases, the J end by 15 bases, with 23 bases between. The source of this sequence is a human donor in good health (CMV status not recorded). Some clones in this sample may be carry-over from other donors' samples. Sequencing was carried out using PBMCs. The chain couples TRBV10-3 to TRBJ2-3, with unresolved D. The chain's CDR3 is CAITVSHSDTPYF. CDR3 sequence (DNA): TGTGCCATCACCGTGAGCCACTCAGATACGCCTTATTTT.